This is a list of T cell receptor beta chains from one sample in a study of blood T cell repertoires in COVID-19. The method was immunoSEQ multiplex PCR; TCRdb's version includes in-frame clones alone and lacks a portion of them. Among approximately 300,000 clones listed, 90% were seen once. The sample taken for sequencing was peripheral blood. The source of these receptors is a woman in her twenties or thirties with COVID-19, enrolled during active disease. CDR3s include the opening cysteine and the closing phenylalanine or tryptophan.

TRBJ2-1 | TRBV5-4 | CASSLGLAGVGEQFF
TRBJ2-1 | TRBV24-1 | CATSDLGAGGPYEQFF
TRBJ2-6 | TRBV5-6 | CASSLTRQVYSGANVLTF
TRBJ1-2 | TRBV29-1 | CRTSSAWEGYTF
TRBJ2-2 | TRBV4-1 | CASSQAGVHGELFF
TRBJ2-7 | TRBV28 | CASTGDSYEQYF
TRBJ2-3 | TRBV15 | CATSRLAGGPTDTQYF
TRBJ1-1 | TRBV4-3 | CASSQVLQGNTEAFF
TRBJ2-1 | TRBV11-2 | CASSPASGQYNEQFF
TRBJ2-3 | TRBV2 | CASSAGTVNTQYF
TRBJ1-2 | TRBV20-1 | CSARVTRGYTF
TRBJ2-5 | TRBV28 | CASGTERGVQETQYF
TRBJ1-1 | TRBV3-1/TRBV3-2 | CASSQRTGPYGNTEAFF
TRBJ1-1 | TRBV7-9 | CASSSPSPGSTEAFF
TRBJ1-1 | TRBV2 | CASSEQGLTFTEAFF
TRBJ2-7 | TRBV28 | CATLGSGLYEQYF
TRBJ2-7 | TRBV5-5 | CASRRGQGAEQYF
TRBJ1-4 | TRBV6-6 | CASKPTAYNEKLFF
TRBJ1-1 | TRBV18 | CASSPIGPGTEAFF
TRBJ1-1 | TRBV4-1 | CASSQGGLGAFF
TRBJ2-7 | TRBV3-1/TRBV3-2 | CASSPKGTGWREQYF
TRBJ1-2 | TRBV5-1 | CASSFRGKLGYGYTF
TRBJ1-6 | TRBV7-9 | CASSLTEAYNSPLHF
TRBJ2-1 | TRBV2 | CASSEARPGLSEQFF
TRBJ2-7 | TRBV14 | CASSQDPAQGPTLMSEQYF
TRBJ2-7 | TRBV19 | CASSPGLVYEQYF
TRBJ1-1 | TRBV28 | CASSSTGPNTEAFF
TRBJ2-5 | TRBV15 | CATRRPEVETQYF
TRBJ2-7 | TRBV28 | CASIGTGVYEQYF
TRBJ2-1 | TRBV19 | CASSPLWTSGRNEQFF
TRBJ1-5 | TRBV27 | CASSQDRGLDQPQHF
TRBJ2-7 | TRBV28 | CASGGRGSLSSYEQYF
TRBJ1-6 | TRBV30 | CAWSGLGRGRKSYNSPLHF
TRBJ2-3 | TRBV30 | CARTASTDTQYF
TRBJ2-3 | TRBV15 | CATSRDLTESTDTQYF
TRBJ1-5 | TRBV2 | CASRRGSEYQPQHF
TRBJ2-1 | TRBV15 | CATSRGRDSYNEQFF
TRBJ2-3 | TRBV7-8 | CASSSGTTSTDTQYF